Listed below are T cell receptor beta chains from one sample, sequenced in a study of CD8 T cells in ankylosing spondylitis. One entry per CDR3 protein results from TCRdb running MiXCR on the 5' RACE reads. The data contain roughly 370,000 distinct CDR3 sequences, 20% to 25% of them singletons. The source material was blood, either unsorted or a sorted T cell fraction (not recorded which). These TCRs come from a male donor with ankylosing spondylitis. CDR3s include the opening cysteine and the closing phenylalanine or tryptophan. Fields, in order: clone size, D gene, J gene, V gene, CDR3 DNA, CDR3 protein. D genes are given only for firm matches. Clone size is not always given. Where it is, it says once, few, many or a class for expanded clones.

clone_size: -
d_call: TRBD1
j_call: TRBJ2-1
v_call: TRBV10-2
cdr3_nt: TGCGCCAGCAAGAACTGGACAGGGGGCAATGAGCAGTTCTTC
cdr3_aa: CASKNWTGGNEQFF

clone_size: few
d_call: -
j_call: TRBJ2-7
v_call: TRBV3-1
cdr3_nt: TGTGCCAGCAGCCAAGTCAAGGGGGGGCGCTACGAGCAGTACTTC
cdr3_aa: CASSQVKGGRYEQYF

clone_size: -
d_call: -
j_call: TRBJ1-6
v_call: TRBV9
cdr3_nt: TGTGCCAGCAACCGAGCCGGTATCGATAATTCACCCCTCCACTTT
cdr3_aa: CASNRAGIDNSPLHF

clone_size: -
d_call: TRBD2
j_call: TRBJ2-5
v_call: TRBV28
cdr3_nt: TGTGCCAGCAGTCCCTCTGAGGGAGGGGTCCGAGAGACCCAGTACTTC
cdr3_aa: CASSPSEGGVRETQYF

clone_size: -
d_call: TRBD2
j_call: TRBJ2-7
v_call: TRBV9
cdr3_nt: TGTGCCAGCAGCGCTTCTAGCGGGAGGGCTTACGAGCAGTACTTC
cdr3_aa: CASSASSGRAYEQYF

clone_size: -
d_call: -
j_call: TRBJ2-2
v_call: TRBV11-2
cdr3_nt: TGTGCCAGCAGCTTCCTAAGTTACACCGGGGAGCTGTTTTTT
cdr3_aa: CASSFLSYTGELFF

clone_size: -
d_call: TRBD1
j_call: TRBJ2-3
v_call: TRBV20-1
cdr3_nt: TGCAGTGCGGGGAGGAGGGACAGGGTCGCAGATACGCAGTATTTT
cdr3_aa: CSAGRRDRVADTQYF

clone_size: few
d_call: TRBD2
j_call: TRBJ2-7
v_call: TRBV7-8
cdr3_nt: TGTGCCAGCAGCTTAGAGGGACTAAACTACGAGCAGTACTTC
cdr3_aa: CASSLEGLNYEQYF

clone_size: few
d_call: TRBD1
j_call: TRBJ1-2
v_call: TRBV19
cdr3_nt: TGTGCCAGTAGTCCTCAATTGACAGGGGCTAACTATGGCTACACCTTC
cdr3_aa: CASSPQLTGANYGYTF

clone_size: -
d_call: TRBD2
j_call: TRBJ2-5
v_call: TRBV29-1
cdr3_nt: TGCAGCGTTGTACGGACTAGGAGGAGTCGGGAGACCCAGTACTTC
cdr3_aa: CSVVRTRRSRETQYF

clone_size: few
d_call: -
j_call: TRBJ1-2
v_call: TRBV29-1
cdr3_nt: TGCAGCGCTTCCCAGACTAACTATGGCTACACCTTC
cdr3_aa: CSASQTNYGYTF

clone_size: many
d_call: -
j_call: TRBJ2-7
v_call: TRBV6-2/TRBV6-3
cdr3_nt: TGTGGCACTGGAGAAGGAAGGGCCTACGAGCAGTACTTC
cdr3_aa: CGTGEGRAYEQYF

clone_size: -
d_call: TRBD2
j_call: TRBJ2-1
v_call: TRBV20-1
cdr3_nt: TGCAGTGCTCCTTCGGGAAGGATAGCGGGAGAAAGGGAGCAGTTCTTC
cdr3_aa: CSAPSGRIAGEREQFF

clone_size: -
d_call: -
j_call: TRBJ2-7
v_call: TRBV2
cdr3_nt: TGTGCCAGCAAGTTGGGCCAGTCGAATGAGTACGAGCAGTACTTC
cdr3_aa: CASKLGQSNEYEQYF

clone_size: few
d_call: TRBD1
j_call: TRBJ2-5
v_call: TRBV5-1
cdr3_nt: TGCGCCAGCAGCTCGTCGGGGACAGGGCCAGAGACCCAGTACTTC
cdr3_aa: CASSSSGTGPETQYF

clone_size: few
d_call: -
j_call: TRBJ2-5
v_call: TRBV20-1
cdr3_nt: TGCAGTGCTAGTGGTCACACAATCGAGACCCAGTACTTC
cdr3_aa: CSASGHTIETQYF

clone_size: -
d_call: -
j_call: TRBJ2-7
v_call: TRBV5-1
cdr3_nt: TGCGCCAGCAGCAAGGACGGGAGCTCCTACGAGCAGTACTTC
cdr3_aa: CASSKDGSSYEQYF

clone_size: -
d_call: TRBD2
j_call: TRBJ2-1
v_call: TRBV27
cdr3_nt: TGTGCCAGTCGGGGAGGGACTAGCGGGAGGCTGCCTCTCAATGAGCAGTTCTTC
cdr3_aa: CASRGGTSGRLPLNEQFF

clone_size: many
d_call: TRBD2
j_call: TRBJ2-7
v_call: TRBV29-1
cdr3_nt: TGCAGCGCCACTCAAACTAGCGGGAGGGGGTACGAGCAGTACTTC
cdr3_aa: CSATQTSGRGYEQYF

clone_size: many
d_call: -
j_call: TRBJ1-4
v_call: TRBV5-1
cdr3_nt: TGCGCCAGCTCCGGGGGGGAGACCGTCGAAAAACTGTTTTTT
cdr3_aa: CASSGGETVEKLFF

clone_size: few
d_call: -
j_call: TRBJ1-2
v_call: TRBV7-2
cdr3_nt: TGTGCCAGCAGCTTATCCTCTTCCCCGGGTTCTGGCTACACCTTC
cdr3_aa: CASSLSSSPGSGYTF

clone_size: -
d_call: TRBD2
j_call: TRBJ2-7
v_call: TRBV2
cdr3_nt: TGTGCCAGCAGCGTGGGCGGGAGGGGACGCGAGCAGTACTTC
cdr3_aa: CASSVGGRGREQYF

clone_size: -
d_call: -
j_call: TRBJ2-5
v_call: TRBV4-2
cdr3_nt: TGTGCCAGCAGACCCGGACTGGGGGACCAGACCCAGTACTTC
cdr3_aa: CASRPGLGDQTQYF

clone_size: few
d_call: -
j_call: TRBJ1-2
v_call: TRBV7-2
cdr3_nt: TGTGCCAGCAGCGACCCGGGACGGACCGGTTACACCTTC
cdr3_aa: CASSDPGRTGYTF

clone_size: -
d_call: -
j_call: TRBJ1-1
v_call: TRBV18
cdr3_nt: TGTGCCAGCTCACTTCAGGGGCACGAAGCTTTCTTT
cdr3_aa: CASSLQGHEAFF

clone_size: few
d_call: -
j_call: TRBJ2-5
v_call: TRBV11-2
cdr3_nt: TGTGCCAGCAGCTTAAGACTAGTCAATTCACACGAGACCCAGTACTTC
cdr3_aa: CASSLRLVNSHETQYF

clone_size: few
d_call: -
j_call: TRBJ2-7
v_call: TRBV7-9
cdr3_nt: TGTGCCAGCAGCTTAAACAGTCTGTCAAGCCGGTACTTC
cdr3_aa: CASSLNSLSSRYF

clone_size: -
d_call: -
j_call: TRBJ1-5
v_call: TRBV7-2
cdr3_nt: TGTGCCAGCAGCTTCCGCGGGAGGGGCAATCAGCCCCAGCATTTT
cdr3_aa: CASSFRGRGNQPQHF

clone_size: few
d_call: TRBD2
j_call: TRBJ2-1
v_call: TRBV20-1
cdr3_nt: TGCAGTGCTAGAGATTCCGGCCCAGCGGGAGGTCCCTACAATGAGCAGTTCTTC
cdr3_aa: CSARDSGPAGGPYNEQFF

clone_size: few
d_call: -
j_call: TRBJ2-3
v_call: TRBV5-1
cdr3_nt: TGCGCCAGCAGCTCCACAGGGTCGAGGAGTACAGATACGCAGTATTTT
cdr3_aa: CASSSTGSRSTDTQYF

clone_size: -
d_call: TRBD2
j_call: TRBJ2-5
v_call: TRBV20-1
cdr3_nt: TGCAGTGCATCCGGGACTAGCGGGAGAGAGACCCAGTACTTC
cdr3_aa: CSASGTSGRETQYF

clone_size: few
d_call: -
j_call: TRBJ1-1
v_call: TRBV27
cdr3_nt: TGTGCCAGCAGCCTTATACAGGGGAACACTGAAGCTTTCTTT
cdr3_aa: CASSLIQGNTEAFF

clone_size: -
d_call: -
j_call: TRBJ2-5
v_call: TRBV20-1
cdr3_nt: TGCAGTGCTAGTGGGACTCGGGACCCCCAGAGGGAGACCCAGTACTTC
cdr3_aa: CSASGTRDPQRETQYF

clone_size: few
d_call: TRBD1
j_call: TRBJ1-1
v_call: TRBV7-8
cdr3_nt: TGTGCCAGCAGCTGGTCGGGACAGGCGGGGACTGAAGCTTTCTTT
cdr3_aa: CASSWSGQAGTEAFF

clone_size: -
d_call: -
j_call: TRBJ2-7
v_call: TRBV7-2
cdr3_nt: TGTGCCAGCAGCTTAGATCTCAGATCCCGCGAGCAGTACTTC
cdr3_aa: CASSLDLRSREQYF

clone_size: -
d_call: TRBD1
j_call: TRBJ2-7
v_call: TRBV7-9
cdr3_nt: TGTGCCAGCAGCCAGACAGGGTACGAGCAGTACTTC
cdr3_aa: CASSQTGYEQYF

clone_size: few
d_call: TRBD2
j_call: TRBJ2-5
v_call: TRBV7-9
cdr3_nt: TGTGCCAGCAGCATCTGGACTAGCGGACAAGAGACCCAGTACTTC
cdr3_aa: CASSIWTSGQETQYF

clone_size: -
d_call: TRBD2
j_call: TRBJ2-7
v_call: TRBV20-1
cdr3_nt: TGCAGTGCTAGAGACCGCCTAGCGGGAACCTACGAGCAGTACTTC
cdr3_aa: CSARDRLAGTYEQYF

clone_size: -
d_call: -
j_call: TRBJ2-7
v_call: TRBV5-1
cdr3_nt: TGCGCCAGCAGTCCGTGGACGGGAGATTCCTACGAGCAGTACTTC
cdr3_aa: CASSPWTGDSYEQYF

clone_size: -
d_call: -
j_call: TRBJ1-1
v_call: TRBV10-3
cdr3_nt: TGTGCCATCAGTGTGGGGCAGGGGAACACTGAAGCTTTCTTT
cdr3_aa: CAISVGQGNTEAFF

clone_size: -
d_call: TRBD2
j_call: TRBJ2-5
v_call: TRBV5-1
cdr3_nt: TGCGCCAGCAGCTTGCAACTAGCGGAAGAGACCCAGTACTTC
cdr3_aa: CASSLQLAEETQYF

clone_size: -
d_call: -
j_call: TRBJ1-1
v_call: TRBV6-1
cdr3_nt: TGTGCCAGCAGTATTAGATTTGCCCAGAAGAACACTGAAGCTTTCTTT
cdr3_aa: CASSIRFAQKNTEAFF

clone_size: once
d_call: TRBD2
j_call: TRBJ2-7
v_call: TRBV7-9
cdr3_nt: TGTGCCAGCAGCCCAGTGGGGGGGTGGCCCTACGAGCAGTACTTC
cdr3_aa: CASSPVGGWPYEQYF

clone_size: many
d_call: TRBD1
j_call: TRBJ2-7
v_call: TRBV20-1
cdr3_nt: TGCAGTGTCCAGGACAGGCAATCCTACGAGCAGTACTTC
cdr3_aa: CSVQDRQSYEQYF

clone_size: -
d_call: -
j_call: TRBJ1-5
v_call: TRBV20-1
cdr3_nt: TGCAGTGCTAGGGGCGGTCCCACACCCCAGCATTTT
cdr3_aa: CSARGGPTPQHF

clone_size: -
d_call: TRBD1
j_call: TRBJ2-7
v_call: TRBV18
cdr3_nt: TGTGCCAGCTCAACGCAGGGGACAGGGGGCTACGAGCAGTACTTC
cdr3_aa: CASSTQGTGGYEQYF

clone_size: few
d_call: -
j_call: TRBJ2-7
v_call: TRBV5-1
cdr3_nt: TGCGCCAGCAGCTTGGGGTTGTCGGGCATGGGTGCCTCCTACGAGCAGTACTTC
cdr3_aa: CASSLGLSGMGASYEQYF

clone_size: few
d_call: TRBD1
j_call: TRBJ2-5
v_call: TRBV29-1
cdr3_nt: TGCAGCGTTGAAACCAGGGGGCAAGAGACCCAGTACTTC
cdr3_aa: CSVETRGQETQYF

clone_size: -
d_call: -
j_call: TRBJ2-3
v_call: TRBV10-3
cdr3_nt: TGTGCCATCGGGCTCATGGGATCCACAGATACGCAGTATTTT
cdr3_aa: CAIGLMGSTDTQYF

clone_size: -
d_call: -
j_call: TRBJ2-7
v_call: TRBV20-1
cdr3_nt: TGCAGTAGGGCAGGGTCGGCCTACGAGCAGTACTTC
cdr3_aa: CSRAGSAYEQYF

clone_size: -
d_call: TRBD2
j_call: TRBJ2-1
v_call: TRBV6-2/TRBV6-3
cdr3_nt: TGTGCCAGCACCCCACCCCCTAGCGGCGTCCGCAATGAGCAGTTCTTC
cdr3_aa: CASTPPPSGVRNEQFF

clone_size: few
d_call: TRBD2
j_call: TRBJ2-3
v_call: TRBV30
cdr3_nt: TGTGCCAAGGGTGGAGCGGGAGATCGCACAGATACGCAGTATTTT
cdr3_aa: CAKGGAGDRTDTQYF

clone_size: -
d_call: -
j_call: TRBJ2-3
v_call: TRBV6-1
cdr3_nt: TGTGCCAGCGGACGGGACTTTTCATACACAGATACGCAGTATTTT
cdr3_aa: CASGRDFSYTDTQYF

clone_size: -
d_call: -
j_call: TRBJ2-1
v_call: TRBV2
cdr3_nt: TGTGCCAGCGGGGGTCGCTACAATGAGCAGTTCTTC
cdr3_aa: CASGGRYNEQFF